The present T cell receptor beta chain was sequenced within a study of cytomegalovirus exposure and HLA in healthy donors (dated 2017 in TCRdb). Study-level background: According to a later analysis, one platform produced both the roughly 110 validation repertoires and the 666 repertoires of the first cohort. The study was designed to test whether signatures of past pathogen exposure could be identified by cataloging public T cell receptors. Along with the approximately 600-subject first cohort, a separate validation cohort of over a hundred different subjects was used. To predict cytomegalovirus infection status, the study brought together high-throughput TCR immunosequencing, statistical association of individual TCRs with disease status, and machine learning.

Preparation of the library involved the immunoSEQ multiplex PCR assay. Regarding the original processing steps: A statistical classification framework was developed to diagnose cytomegalovirus status using the catalog of TCR beta chain sequences. The table was pulled from immuneACCESS by TCRdb, which kept in-frame rearrangements only. Such tables lose some clones; where checked, under half of the loss comes from unresolved V genes, and the rest has no known cause. V and J calls and clone size come straight from that table; D and trimming were deduced from the DNA. This sample lists under 400,000 clones; roughly 87% were detected once. Clones ranked in the top ten supply approximately 0.95% of the sample. About this clone: No antigen is known for it. Per-base quality was not reported, and no clone a single base away is much larger than it.

Separate from the roughly 650-subject first cohort, the validation cohort of roughly 120 subjects was the group to which the donors belonged. V loses 6 bases at its end and J loses 7 bases; junction bases beyond the gene matches: 15. CDR1 and CDR2 were assigned from the germline V gene (reference sequence) as GTSNPN and SVGIG. The CDR3, cysteine through phenylalanine, is 15 amino acids long. The CDR3 DNA has 45 bases and is translated from base 1. On the study overall, not on this receptor specifically: The authors suggested that the approach could potentially be generalized to other disease states and immunological phenotypes. Most TCR sequences were observed very rarely across donors, whereas some public TCRs were present in many individuals. In a later analysis, TCRs clustered in the first cohort were found to also tend to co-occur in the 120 or so validation repertoires, with approximately 94% of cluster scores above 0. A few of the identified cytomegalovirus-associated TCR beta chains were confirmed in vitro to be specific for cytomegalovirus antigens. The validation cohort had no HLA typing available for a later analysis, so co-occurrence within that cohort was assessed over all 120 or so repertoires. The study gave a list of under 200 TCR beta chains associated with cytomegalovirus. The classifier was reported to diagnose cytomegalovirus status with high specificity and sensitivity in both the original cohort and the validation cohort.

The sequence derives from a man aged 30-40 years in good health and CMV-seronegative. This sequence uses TRBV30 and TRBJ2-1, and 7 junction bases match TRBD1. Sequences were obtained from PBMCs. The bases read TGTGCCTGTCCCTCGAAGGGGGCGTTGGGGAATGAGCAGTTCTTC. The translation is CACPSKGALGNEQFF.